These 25 T cell receptor beta chains were all obtained from the same sample, sequenced in a study of identical twins. TCRdb reprocessed the 5' RACE reads with MiXCR, giving one entry per CDR3 protein. The sample has about 900,000 distinct CDR3 sequences, more than 9% seen once. These data also featured in a second study, about yellow fever vaccine responses in identical twins.

Specimen: PBMCs. The receptors originated from a woman between 18 and 30 years old in good health.

This clonotype has just a few counts. This chain uses TRBV7-4 with TRBJ2-3, with TRBD1 identical over 7 bases. The CDR3 is 18 amino acids. The germline V gene has CDR1 SGHVT and CDR2 SQSDAQ. With 3 bases clipped from V and 2 bases from J, the junction kept 14 bases outside the gene matches. The DNA of the CDR3 is TGTGCCAGCAGCTTCTTTGGTAAAGAGGGACAGAACACAGATACGCAGTATTTT. Translated, it gives CASSFFGKEGQNTDTQYF.

This clonotype appeared a few times. The rearrangement uses TRBV2 and TRBJ2-1, with 7 bases identical to TRBD2. The J segment lost 6 bases and the V segment lost 7 bases, leaving 3 bases of the junction unmatched. The CDR3 totals 12 residues. In germline, CDR1 is SNHLY, CDR2 FYNNEI. CDR3 residues: CASTRESNEQFF. CDR3 coding DNA: TGTGCCAGCACGCGGGAGTCCAATGAGCAGTTCTTC.

This clonotype was counted only a few times. This chain joins TRBV7-8 and TRBJ2-5; TRBD2 aligns across 10 bases. V was clipped by 1 base and J by 5 bases; unmatched bases: 7. The CDR3 totals 16 residues. CDR1 and CDR2 (germline): SGHVS, FQNEAQ. Written as DNA, the CDR3 is TGTGCCAGCAGCTTAGTCCAAGCGGGGGGGCGTGAGACCCAGTACTTC. Its protein is CASSLVQAGGRETQYF.

V usage is TRBV12-3 or TRBV12-4 and J usage is TRBJ1-3; D not resolved. The CDR3 runs to 15 residues. The V and J ends lost 4 bases and 0 bases respectively, with 10 bases between them. The CDR3 is CASSSGVISGNTIYF. The CDR3 DNA sequence: TGTGCCAGCAGTTCCGGGGTTATCTCTGGAAACACCATATATTTT.

This clonotype appeared a few times. The DNA of the CDR3 is TGCGCCAGCAGCCAGGTTCCTGACCCGAATGAAAAACTGTTTTTT. Protein sequence: CASSQVPDPNEKLFF. The V gene is TRBV4-1, the J gene TRBJ1-4; the D is unclear. Germline CDR1 MGHRA, CDR2 YSYEKL. V dropped 3 bases and J dropped 5 bases, with 13 bases sitting between them. The CDR3 extends over 15 amino acids.

This clonotype was recorded a few times. The chain joins TRBV12-3 or TRBV12-4 to TRBJ2-1, with a possible D match to TRBD2 (6 bases). The CDR3 contains 16 residues. The germline V and J ends were trimmed by 1 base and 0 bases, with 10 bases remaining between them. The CDR3 is CASSLGGVSSYNEQFF. The CDR3 nucleotides are TGTGCCAGCAGTTTAGGCGGGGTGAGCTCCTACAATGAGCAGTTCTTC.

There are a few counts of this clonotype. The rearrangement links TRBV25-1 to TRBJ2-1, with D possibly TRBD1 on 6 matching bases. This CDR3 region has 12 residues. Germline V gene sequence: CDR1 MGHDK, CDR2 SYGVNS. Trimming shortened V by 5 bases and J by 9 bases, and 11 bases separated the two germline ends. The CDR3 DNA reads TGTGCCAGCAGTAAACAGGGTAGTGAGCAGTTCTTC. It codes for CASSKQGSEQFF.

This clonotype occurred once. V and J are TRBV19 and TRBJ2-5; D possibly uses TRBD1 or TRBD2 (6 bases each). Trimming stripped 2 bases from V and 4 bases from J, with 23 bases between. The germline V gene has CDR1 LNHDA and CDR2 SQIVND (reference sequence). The CDR3 is made up of 18 amino acids. The CDR3 sequence is CASSITAGATRRVETQYF. The CDR3 DNA is TGTGCCAGTAGTATAACGGCAGGGGCGACAAGGAGGGTAGAGACCCAGTACTTC.

This clonotype was observed a few times. This chain connects TRBV14 to TRBJ2-1, with 7 bases aligning to TRBD1. V was pared by 0 bases and J by 2 bases, with 13 bases of the junction left unmatched. Germline CDR1 SGHDN, CDR2 FVKESK. The CDR3 runs to 19 residues. The CDR3: CASSQDLAVTGDPYNEQFF. In nucleotides, the CDR3 is TGTGCCAGCAGCCAAGATTTGGCGGTCACAGGGGACCCCTACAATGAGCAGTTCTTC. The full variable domain, in which reference TRBV14 and TRBJ2-1 provide the parts outside the CDR3, is EAGVTQFPSHSVIEKGQTVTLRCDPISGHDNLYWYRRVMGKEIKFLLHFVKESKQDESGMPNNRFLAERTGGTYSTLKVQPAELEDSGVYFCASSQDLAVTGDPYNEQFFGPGTRLTVL.

This clonotype was seen many times. The genes are TRBV7-6 and TRBJ1-4; no definite D call. Trimming removed 3 bases from V and 4 bases from J, with 12 bases in between. Per germline, CDR1 SGHVS and CDR2 FNYEAQ. This CDR3 is 15 amino acids long. CDR3 sequence: CASSFTDSRNEKLFF. The CDR3 DNA is TGTGCCAGCAGCTTCACGGACTCTCGTAATGAAAAACTGTTTTTT.

The V call is TRBV5-1, the J call TRBJ2-1, with 9 bases matching TRBD2. Germline V gene lookup returns CDR1 SGHRS and CDR2 YFSETQ. The CDR3 is made up of 17 amino acids. Trimming removed 0 bases from V and 0 bases from J; junction bases left unmatched: 4. DNA for the CDR3: TGCGCCAGCAGCTTGGTCGGACTAGCGAGCTCCTACAATGAGCAGTTCTTC. Its translation: CASSLVGLASSYNEQFF.

This clonotype was seen many times. The chain combines TRBV12-3 or TRBV12-4 with TRBJ1-2; 8 bases fit TRBD1. CDR3 length equals 16 residues. V was clipped by 5 bases and J by 6 bases; unmatched bases: 14. The CDR3 protein is CASSRGGQGAPDGYTF. Here the CDR3 DNA reads TGTGCCAGCAGTAGAGGGGGCCAGGGGGCGCCGGATGGCTACACCTTC.

The sample holds many counts of this clonotype. The chain links TRBV7-8 to TRBJ2-3; 9 nucleotides agree with TRBD2. Germline CDR1 and CDR2: SGHVS and FQNEAQ. The CDR3 runs to 20 residues. V lost 5 bases to trimming and J lost 2 bases; unmatched junction nucleotides: 20. This chain's CDR3 is CASSPRTKTIAGVITDTQYF. CDR3 nucleotides: TGTGCCAGCAGCCCGAGGACAAAGACCATAGCGGGAGTTATCACAGATACGCAGTATTTT.

The gene calls are TRBV24-1 and TRBJ2-1; 7 positions agree with TRBD1. This CDR3 region has 15 residues. CDR1 is KGHDR, CDR2 SFDVKD, per germline. Trimming took 5 bases from V and 4 from J; bases not matched to a gene: 7. The CDR3 coding sequence is TGTGCCACCAGTGTGGGACAGAGCAAATACAATGAGCAGTTCTTC. Amino acids: CATSVGQSKYNEQFF.

This clonotype was counted ten times or more. The gene calls are TRBV4-1 and TRBJ1-5; D is unclear. The germline CDR1 and CDR2 sequences are MGHRA and YSYEKL. V was cut by 0 bases and J by 4 bases, with 16 bases left in between. The CDR3 contains 17 residues. For the CDR3, the DNA is TGCGCCAGCAGCCAAGATAAAGGGATTAGAGGGAATCAGCCCCAGCATTTT. This sequence encodes CASSQDKGIRGNQPQHF.

In its sample, this clonotype was seen a few times. The chain combines TRBV6-1 with TRBJ2-5, with 9 bases lining up with TRBD2. V was clipped by 5 bases and J by 4 bases; unmatched bases: 11. The V gene's germline CDR1 is MNHNS and CDR2 SASEGT. The CDR3 covers 16 residues. The DNA of the CDR3 is TGTGCCAGCAGTACCCCCCGGGGACTAGCTTCAGAGACCCAGTACTTC. It codes for CASSTPRGLASETQYF.

This clonotype was seen repeatedly, ten times or more. The gene calls are TRBV6-5 and TRBJ2-3; no firm D call. Germline lookup yields CDR1 MNHEY and CDR2 SVGAGI. The length of the CDR3 is 15 residues. V was pared by 0 bases and J by 0 bases, with 7 bases between. This CDR3 is CASSYSRTSTDTQYF. The CDR3, as DNA: TGTGCCAGCAGTTACTCCAGGACGAGCACAGATACGCAGTATTTT.

This clonotype was found many times. V usage is TRBV7-9 and J usage is TRBJ1-5, with TRBD1 as a possible D gene (6 bases). Trimming left V 5 bases short and J 0 bases short, with 14 bases between. CDR3 length equals 16 residues. CDR1 is SEHNR and CDR2 is FQNEAQ in the germline V gene (reference sequence). The CDR3 sequence is CASSLLGGPSNQPQHF. The CDR3, as DNA: TGTGCCAGCAGCCTATTAGGGGGTCCTAGCAATCAGCCCCAGCATTTT.

Here the CDR3 reads CASSLEAGAPETQYF. CDR3 nucleotide sequence: TGTGCCAGCAGTTTAGAAGCGGGGGCCCCAGAGACCCAGTACTTC. V and J are TRBV12-3 or TRBV12-4 and TRBJ2-5; TRBD2 aligns across 8 bases. The length of the CDR3 is 15 residues. Trimming cost V 1 base and J 4 bases; bases outside gene matches: 5.

This clonotype appeared many times. The V gene is TRBV10-2, the J gene TRBJ2-7, with D perhaps TRBD1 (7 bases). Germline CDR1 is WSHSY and CDR2 is SAAADI. This CDR3 is built from 13 residues. The ends were cut back, 2 bases at V and 3 bases at J, with 8 bases in the middle. The CDR3, as DNA: TGCGCCAGCAGTGAGCAGGGGGGCTACGAGCAGTACTTC. Protein: CASSEQGGYEQYF.

This clonotype was seen many times. The genes are TRBV5-1 and TRBJ2-1, with 12 bases aligning to TRBD2. Germline CDR1 reads SGHRS; CDR2 reads YFSETQ. The V segment lost 0 bases and the J segment 7 bases; nucleotides outside the gene matches: 2. CDR3 length equals 15 residues. The CDR3 here is CASSLGLAGVNEQFF. CDR3 bases: TGCGCCAGCAGCTTGGGACTAGCGGGAGTGAATGAGCAGTTCTTC.

This clonotype came up a few times. The chain links TRBV11-3 to TRBJ1-1; the match to TRBD1 covers 7 bases. Germline CDR1 SGHNT, CDR2 YENEEA. The CDR3 consists of 17 residues. The J segment lost 3 bases and the V segment lost 0 bases, leaving 10 bases of the junction unmatched. The CDR3 protein is CASSLEVLGTDHTEAFF. In DNA form, the CDR3 reads TGTGCCAGCAGCTTAGAAGTTCTTGGGACAGACCACACTGAAGCTTTCTTT.

This clonotype was seen more than once but under ten times. The V call is TRBV6-1, the J call TRBJ2-1, with 9 nucleotides matching TRBD1. V shed 6 bases, J shed 3 bases, and the junction held 6 bases outside the gene matches. Germline V gene sequence: CDR1 MNHNS, CDR2 SASEGT. CDR3 length: 15 residues. The chain's CDR3 is CASSRSGQGYNEQFF. The DNA of the CDR3 is TGTGCCAGCAGCCGTTCGGGACAGGGCTACAATGAGCAGTTCTTC.

The V gene is TRBV27, the J gene TRBJ1-1; D gene unclear. CDR1 is MNHEY and CDR2 is SMNVEV in the germline V gene (reference sequence). Trimming removed 8 bases from V and 4 bases from J, with 17 bases in between. The CDR3 totals 14 residues. CDR3 sequence: CASALREGGTEAFF. In nucleotides, the CDR3 is TGTGCCAGCGCGCTTCGGGAGGGAGGCACTGAAGCTTTCTTT.

This chain uses TRBV27 with TRBJ2-7; 9 bases match TRBD2. The CDR3 is 15 residues long. Trimming at V came to 5 bases and at J to 0 bases, leaving 5 bases not matched to a gene. Germline CDR1 and CDR2: MNHEY and SMNVEV (reference sequence). CDR3 residues: CASSTTSGPSYEQYF. CDR3 sequence (DNA): TGTGCCAGCAGTACGACTAGCGGACCCTCCTACGAGCAGTACTTC.